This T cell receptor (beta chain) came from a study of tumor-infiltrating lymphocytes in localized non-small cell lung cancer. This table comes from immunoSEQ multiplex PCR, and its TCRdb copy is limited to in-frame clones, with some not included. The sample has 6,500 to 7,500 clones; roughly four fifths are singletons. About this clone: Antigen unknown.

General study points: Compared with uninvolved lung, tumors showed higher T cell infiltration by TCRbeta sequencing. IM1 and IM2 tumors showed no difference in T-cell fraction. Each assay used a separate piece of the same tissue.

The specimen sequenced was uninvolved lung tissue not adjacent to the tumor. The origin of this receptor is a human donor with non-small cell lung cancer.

CDR3 region: CASFPTQLDGYTF. The DNA of the CDR3 is TGCGCCAGCTTTCCAACGCAGCTCGATGGCTACACCTTC. The chain recombines TRBV10-1 with TRBJ1-2; D remains ambiguous. In germline, CDR1 is WNHNN, CDR2 SYGVQD (reference sequence). The V end lost 8 bases, the J end lost 6 bases, and 16 bases lay between the germline ends. This CDR3 spans 13 amino acids.